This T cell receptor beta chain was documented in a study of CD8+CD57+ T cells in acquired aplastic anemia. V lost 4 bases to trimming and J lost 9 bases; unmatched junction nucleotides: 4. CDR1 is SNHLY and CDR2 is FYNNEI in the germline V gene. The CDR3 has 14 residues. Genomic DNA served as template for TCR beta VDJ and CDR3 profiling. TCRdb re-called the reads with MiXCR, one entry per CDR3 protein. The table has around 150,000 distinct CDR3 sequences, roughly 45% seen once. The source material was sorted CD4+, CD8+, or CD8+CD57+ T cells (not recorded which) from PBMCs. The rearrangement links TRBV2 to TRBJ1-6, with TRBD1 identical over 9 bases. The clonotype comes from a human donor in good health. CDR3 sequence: CASSGDRETSPLHF. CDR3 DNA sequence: TGTGCCAGCAGTGGGGACAGGGAAACTTCACCCCTCCACTTT.